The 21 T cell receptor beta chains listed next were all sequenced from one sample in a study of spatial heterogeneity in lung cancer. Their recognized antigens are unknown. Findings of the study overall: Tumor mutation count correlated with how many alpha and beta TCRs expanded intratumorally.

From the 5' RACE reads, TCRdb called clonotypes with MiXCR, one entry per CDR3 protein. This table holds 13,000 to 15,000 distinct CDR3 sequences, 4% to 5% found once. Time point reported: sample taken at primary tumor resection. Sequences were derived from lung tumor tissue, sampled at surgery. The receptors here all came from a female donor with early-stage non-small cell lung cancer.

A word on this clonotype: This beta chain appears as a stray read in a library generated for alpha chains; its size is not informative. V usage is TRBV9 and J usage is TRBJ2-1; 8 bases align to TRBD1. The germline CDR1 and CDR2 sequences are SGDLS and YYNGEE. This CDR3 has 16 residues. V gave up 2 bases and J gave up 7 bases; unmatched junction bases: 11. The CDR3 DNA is TGTGCCAGCAGCGTCGCCAGGGGGCCCTTTGGGAATGAGCAGTTCTTC. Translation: CASSVARGPFGNEQFF.

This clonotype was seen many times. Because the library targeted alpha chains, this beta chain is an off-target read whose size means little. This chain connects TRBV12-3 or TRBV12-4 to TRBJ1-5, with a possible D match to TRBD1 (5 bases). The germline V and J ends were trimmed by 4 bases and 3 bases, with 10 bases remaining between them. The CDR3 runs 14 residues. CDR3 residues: CASSSGLPNQPQHF. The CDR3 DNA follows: TGTGCCAGCAGTTCGGGACTGCCCAATCAGCCCCAGCATTTT.

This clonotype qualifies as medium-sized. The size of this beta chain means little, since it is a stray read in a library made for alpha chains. The chain's CDR3 is CASSLFGQGSYEQYF. The DNA for the CDR3 is TGTGCCAGCAGCTTGTTTGGACAGGGGTCCTACGAGCAGTACTTC. The chain combines TRBV5-6 with TRBJ2-7; 9 nucleotides agree with TRBD1. The CDR3 runs 15 residues. J lost 1 base, V lost 1 base, and 3 bases had no gene match. Germline CDR1 and CDR2: SGHDT and YYEEEE.

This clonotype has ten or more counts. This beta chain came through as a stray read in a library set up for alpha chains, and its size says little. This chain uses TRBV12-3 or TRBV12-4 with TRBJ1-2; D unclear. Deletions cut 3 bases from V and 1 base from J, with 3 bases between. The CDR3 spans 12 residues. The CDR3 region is CASSFGNYGYTF. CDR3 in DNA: TGTGCCAGCAGTTTTGGTAACTATGGCTACACCTTC.

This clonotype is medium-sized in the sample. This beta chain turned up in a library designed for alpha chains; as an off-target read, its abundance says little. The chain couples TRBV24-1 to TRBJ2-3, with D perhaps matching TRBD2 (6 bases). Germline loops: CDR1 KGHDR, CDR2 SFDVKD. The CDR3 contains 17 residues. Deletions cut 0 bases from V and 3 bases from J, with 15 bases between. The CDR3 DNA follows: TGTGCCACCAGTGATTTGGCGGGGCGGGGTCGGACAGATACGCAGTATTTT. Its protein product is CATSDLAGRGRTDTQYF.

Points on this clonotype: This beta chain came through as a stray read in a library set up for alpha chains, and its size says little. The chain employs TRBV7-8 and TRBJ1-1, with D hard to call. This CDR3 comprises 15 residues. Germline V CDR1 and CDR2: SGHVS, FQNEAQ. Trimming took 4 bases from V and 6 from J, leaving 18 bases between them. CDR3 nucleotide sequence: TGTGCCAGCAGCTCAAACAAAGTAAAGGGTGCTGAAGCTTTCTTT. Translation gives CASSSNKVKGAEAFF.

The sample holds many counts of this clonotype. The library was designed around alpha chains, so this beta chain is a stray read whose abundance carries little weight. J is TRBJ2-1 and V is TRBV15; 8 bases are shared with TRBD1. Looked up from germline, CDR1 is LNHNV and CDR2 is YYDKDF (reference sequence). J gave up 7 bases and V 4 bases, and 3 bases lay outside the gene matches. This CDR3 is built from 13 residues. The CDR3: CATSNRGWNEQFF. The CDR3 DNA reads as TGTGCCACCAGCAACAGGGGGTGGAATGAGCAGTTCTTC.

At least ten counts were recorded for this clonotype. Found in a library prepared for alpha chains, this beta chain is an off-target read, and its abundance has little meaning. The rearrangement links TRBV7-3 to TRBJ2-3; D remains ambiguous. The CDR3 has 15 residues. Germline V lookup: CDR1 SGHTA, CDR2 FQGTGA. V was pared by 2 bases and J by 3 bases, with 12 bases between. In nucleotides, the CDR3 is TGTGCCAGCAGCTTAGTGGGTGATAGGACAGATACGCAGTATTTT. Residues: CASSLVGDRTDTQYF.

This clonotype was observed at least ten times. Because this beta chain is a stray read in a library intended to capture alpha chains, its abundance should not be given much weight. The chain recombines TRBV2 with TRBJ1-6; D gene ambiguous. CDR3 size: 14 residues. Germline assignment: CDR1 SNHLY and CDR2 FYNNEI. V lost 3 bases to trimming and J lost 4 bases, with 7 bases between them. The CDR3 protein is CASSDGKYNSPLHF. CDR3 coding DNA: TGTGCCAGCAGTGATGGGAAGTATAATTCACCCCTCCACTTT.

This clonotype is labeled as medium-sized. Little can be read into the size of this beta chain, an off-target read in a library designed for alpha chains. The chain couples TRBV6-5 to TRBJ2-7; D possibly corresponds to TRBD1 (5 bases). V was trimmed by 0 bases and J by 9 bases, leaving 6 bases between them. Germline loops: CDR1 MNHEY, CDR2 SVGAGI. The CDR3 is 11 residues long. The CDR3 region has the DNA TGTGCCAGCAGTTACTCGGGGCTGCAGTACTTC. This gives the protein CASSYSGLQYF.

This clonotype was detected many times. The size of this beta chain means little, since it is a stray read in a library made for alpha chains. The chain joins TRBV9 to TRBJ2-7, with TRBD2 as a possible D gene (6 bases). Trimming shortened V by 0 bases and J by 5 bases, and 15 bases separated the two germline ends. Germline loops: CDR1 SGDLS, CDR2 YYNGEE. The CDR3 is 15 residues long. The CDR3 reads CASSVEDYLPDEQYF. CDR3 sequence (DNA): TGTGCCAGCAGCGTAGAGGACTACCTCCCGGACGAGCAGTACTTC.

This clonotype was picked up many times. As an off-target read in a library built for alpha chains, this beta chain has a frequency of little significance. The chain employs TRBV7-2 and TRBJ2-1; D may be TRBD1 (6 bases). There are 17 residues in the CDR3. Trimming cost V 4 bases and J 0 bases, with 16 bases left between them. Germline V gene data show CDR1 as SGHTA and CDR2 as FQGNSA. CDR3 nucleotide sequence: TGTGCCAGCAGCTCCCATGGGGGCGCGAGCTCCTACAATGAGCAGTTCTTC. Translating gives CASSSHGGASSYNEQFF.

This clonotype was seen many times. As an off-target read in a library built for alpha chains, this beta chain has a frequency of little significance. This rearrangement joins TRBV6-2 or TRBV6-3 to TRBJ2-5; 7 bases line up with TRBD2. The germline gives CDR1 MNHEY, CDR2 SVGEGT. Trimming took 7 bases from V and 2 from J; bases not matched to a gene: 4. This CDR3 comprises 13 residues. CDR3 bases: TGTGCCAGCATCAGGACTAGTCAAGAGACCCAGTACTTC. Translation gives CASIRTSQETQYF.

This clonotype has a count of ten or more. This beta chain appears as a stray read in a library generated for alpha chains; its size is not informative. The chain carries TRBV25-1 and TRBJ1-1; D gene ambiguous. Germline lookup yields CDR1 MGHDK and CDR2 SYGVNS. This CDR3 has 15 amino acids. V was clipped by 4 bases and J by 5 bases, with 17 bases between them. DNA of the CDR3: TGTGCCAGCAGTGGTTGGGGTTCCCAGCGGACTGAAGCTTTCTTT. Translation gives CASSGWGSQRTEAFF.

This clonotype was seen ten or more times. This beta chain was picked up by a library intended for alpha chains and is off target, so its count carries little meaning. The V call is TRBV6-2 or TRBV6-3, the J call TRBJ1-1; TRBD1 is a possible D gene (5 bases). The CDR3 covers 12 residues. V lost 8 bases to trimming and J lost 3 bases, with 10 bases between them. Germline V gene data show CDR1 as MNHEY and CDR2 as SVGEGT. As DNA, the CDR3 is TGTGCCAGCTGGGACTGGTACACTGAAGCTTTCTTT. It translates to CASWDWYTEAFF.

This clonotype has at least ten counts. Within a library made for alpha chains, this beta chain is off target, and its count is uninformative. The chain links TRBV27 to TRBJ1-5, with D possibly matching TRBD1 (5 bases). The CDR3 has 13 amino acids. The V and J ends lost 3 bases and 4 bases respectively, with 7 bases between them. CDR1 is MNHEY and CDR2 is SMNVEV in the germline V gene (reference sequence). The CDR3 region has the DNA TGTGCCAGCAGTTTCAGGGAGAATCAGCCCCAGCATTTT. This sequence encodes CASSFRENQPQHF.

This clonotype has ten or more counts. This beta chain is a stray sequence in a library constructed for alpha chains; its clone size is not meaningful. Written as DNA, the CDR3 is TGTGCCAGCAGTGAACGGGGTTTAGGCACTGAAGCTTTCTTT. Protein sequence: CASSERGLGTEAFF. The V gene is TRBV2, the J gene TRBJ1-1, with D uncertain. The V gene lost 2 bases and the J gene lost 4 bases, with 11 bases spanning the gap. The CDR3 is 14 residues long. Germline CDR1 SNHLY, CDR2 FYNNEI.

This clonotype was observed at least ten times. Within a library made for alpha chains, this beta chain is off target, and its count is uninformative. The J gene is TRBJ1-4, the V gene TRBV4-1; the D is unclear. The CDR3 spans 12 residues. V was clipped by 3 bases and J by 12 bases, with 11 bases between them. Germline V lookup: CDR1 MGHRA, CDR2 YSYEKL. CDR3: CASSHSTAELFF. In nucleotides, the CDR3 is TGCGCCAGCAGCCACTCTACGGCAGAACTGTTTTTT.

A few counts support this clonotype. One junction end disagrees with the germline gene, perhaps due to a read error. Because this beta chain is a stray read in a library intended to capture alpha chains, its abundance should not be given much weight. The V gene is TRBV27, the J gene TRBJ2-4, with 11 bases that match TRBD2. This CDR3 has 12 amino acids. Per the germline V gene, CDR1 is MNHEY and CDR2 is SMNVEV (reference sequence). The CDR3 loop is CASSFSGGAIRF. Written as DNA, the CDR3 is TGTGCCAGCAGTTTTAGCGGGGGGGCGATCAGGTTC.

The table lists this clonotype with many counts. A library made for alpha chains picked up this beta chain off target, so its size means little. The CDR3 DNA follows: TGCGCCAGCAGCTTGGGATTGCGGGAGCAGTACTTC. As protein: CASSLGLREQYF. The chain recombines TRBV5-1 with TRBJ2-7, with D unresolved. In germline, CDR1 is SGHRS, CDR2 YFSETQ. The V and J ends lost 0 bases and 7 bases respectively, with 8 bases between them. The CDR3 totals 12 residues.

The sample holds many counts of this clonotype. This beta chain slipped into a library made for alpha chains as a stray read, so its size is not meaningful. CDR3 nucleotides: TGCAGTGTCGCCCGCGGTCGGGGGGAAGGATGGCCCCAGCATTTT. It specifies CSVARGRGEGWPQHF. The J gene is TRBJ1-5, the V gene TRBV20-1, with D possibly matching TRBD1 (5 bases). Per the germline V gene, CDR1 is DFQATT and CDR2 is SNEGSKA (reference sequence). Trimming removed 7 bases from V and 9 bases from J, with 25 bases in between. This CDR3 is 15 amino acids long.